The rows below give T cell receptor beta chains drawn from one sample of a study of PD-1 blockade in classical Hodgkin lymphoma. Produced via immunoSEQ multiplex PCR; TCRdb's table is partial and in-frame only. The sample includes roughly 28,000 clones, approximately 86% of them seen just once. Sample: CD8+ T cells from blood, taken at baseline. The receptors here all came from a human donor with classical Hodgkin lymphoma. CDR3s include the opening cysteine and the closing phenylalanine or tryptophan. The D gene is left open where the match is weak. The size of a clone is reported for some rows only, either as once, few or many, or as a class for expanded clones.

V gene	clone size	D gene	J gene	CDR3 protein	CDR3 DNA
TRBV6-5	few	.	TRBJ1-1	CASSYSAGLNTEAFF	TGTGCCAGCAGTTACTCAGCGGGGTTGAACACTGAAGCTTTCTTT
TRBV6-5	.	.	TRBJ2-7	CASSPGTTYEQYF	TGTGCCAGCAGTCCCGGGACAACCTACGAGCAGTACTTC
TRBV10-3	.	TRBD1	TRBJ2-2	CAIRTGVNTGELFF	TGTGCCATTCGGACAGGGGTGAACACCGGGGAGCTGTTTTTT
TRBV6-5	.	.	TRBJ2-7	CASSYSRGNSYEQYF	TGTGCCAGCAGTTACTCGAGGGGGAACTCCTACGAGCAGTACTTC
TRBV2	.	.	TRBJ2-2	CARLLGTGELFF	TGTGCCAGACTTCTGGGAACCGGGGAGCTGTTTTTT
TRBV25-1	.	.	TRBJ1-5	CASSSHGEGNQPQHF	TGTGCCAGCAGTTCCCACGGCGAAGGGAACCAGCCCCAGCATTTT
TRBV28	.	.	TRBJ2-2	CASSRTSPANTGELFF	TGTGCCAGCAGCCGAACTAGCCCCGCGAACACCGGGGAGCTGTTTTTT
TRBV27	.	TRBD1	TRBJ2-2	CASSFRPWDRGVTGELFF	TGTGCCAGCAGTTTTAGACCTTGGGACAGGGGAGTTACCGGGGAGCTGTTTTTT
TRBV7-4	.	.	TRBJ1-5	CASSLGNQPQHF	TGTGCCAGCAGCTTAGGAAATCAGCCCCAGCATTTT
TRBV7-6	few	.	TRBJ2-7	CASSLGGIGSYEQYF	TGTGCCAGCAGCTTAGGTGGTATTGGCAGCTACGAGCAGTACTTC
TRBV5-4	.	TRBD2	TRBJ2-1	CASSRTRIPYEQFF	TGTGCCAGCAGCCGGACTAGAATTCCCTATGAGCAGTTCTTC
TRBV14	few	.	TRBJ1-2	CASSQEWDTSSYSYTF	TGTGCCAGCAGCCAAGAGTGGGACACCAGTAGCTACAGCTACACCTTC
TRBV15	.	TRBD1	TRBJ2-7	CATSRGQGHEQYF	TGTGCCACCAGCAGAGGACAGGGCCACGAGCAGTACTTC
TRBV6-5	.	TRBD1	TRBJ2-1	CASSGWTGGLFEQFF	TGTGCCAGCAGTGGATGGACAGGGGGTCTCTTTGAGCAGTTCTTC
TRBV7-9	.	TRBD2	TRBJ2-1	CASRSGRSDNEQFF	TGTGCCAGCAGGAGCGGGAGGTCTGACAATGAGCAGTTCTTC
TRBV5-1	.	.	TRBJ2-7	CASSLVGGPEQYF	TGCGCCAGCAGCTTGGTGGGGGGCCCCGAGCAGTACTTC
TRBV7-9	once	.	TRBJ2-7	CASSFGPSYEQYF	TGTGCCAGCAGCTTCGGCCCGTCCTACGAGCAGTACTTC
TRBV6-6	once	.	TRBJ2-1	CASSAPNEQFF	TGTGCCAGCAGTGCACCCAATGAGCAGTTCTTC
TRBV27	.	.	TRBJ2-7	CASSLSHIYEQYF	TGTGCCAGCAGTTTATCGCACATCTACGAGCAGTACTTC
TRBV10-3	.	.	TRBJ2-1	CAISVTAFLRVSSYNEQFF	TGTGCCATCAGTGTAACGGCATTCCTACGGGTGAGCTCCTACAATGAGCAGTTCTTC
TRBV5-6	.	TRBD1	TRBJ2-2	CASSLRTGRPIPGELFF	TGTGCCAGCAGCTTGAGGACAGGGCGCCCAATCCCCGGGGAGCTGTTTTTT
TRBV10-3	.	TRBD1	TRBJ1-5	CAIRAGGSNEPQHF	TGTGCCATCAGGGCAGGGGGATCAAATGAGCCCCAGCATTTT
TRBV7-9	.	TRBD2	TRBJ2-5	CASSLAVGLAGAETQYF	TGTGCCAGCAGCTTAGCGGTTGGGCTAGCGGGAGCAGAGACCCAGTACTTC
TRBV28	.	.	TRBJ2-7	CASSLGKPDFTYEQYF	TGTGCCAGCAGTTTAGGAAAGCCGGATTTTACCTACGAGCAGTACTTC
TRBV5-4	.	.	TRBJ1-5	CASSSGGGVNQPQHF	TGTGCCAGCAGCTCCGGGGGGGGAGTCAATCAGCCCCAGCATTTT
TRBV7-9	.	.	TRBJ2-7	CASSPTDSYEQYF	TGTGCCAGCAGCCCGACAGACTCCTACGAGCAGTACTTC
TRBV7-3	.	.	TRBJ2-1	CASSLTGASEQFF	TGTGCCAGCAGCTTAACGGGAGCCTCCGAGCAGTTCTTC
TRBV27	.	.	TRBJ1-4	CASSLSIRGANEKLFF	TGTGCCAGCAGTTTATCGATCAGGGGAGCTAATGAAAAACTGTTTTTT
TRBV6-6	few	.	TRBJ2-7	CASSYSSPEQYF	TGTGCCAGCAGTTACTCGAGCCCCGAGCAGTACTTC
TRBV10-1	.	.	TRBJ1-3	CASSPGRVPDTIYF	TGCGCCAGCAGCCCCGGGAGGGTCCCGGACACCATATATTTT
TRBV19	once	.	TRBJ1-3	CASNAYSGNTIYF	TGTGCCAGTAACGCTTACTCTGGAAACACCATATATTTT
TRBV15	.	TRBD1	TRBJ2-6	CATSRFPGTGGSGANVLTF	TGTGCCACCAGCAGATTCCCCGGCACAGGGGGGTCTGGGGCCAACGTCCTGACTTTC
TRBV25-1	.	TRBD2	TRBJ2-1	CASRGGWNEQFF	TGTGCCAGCAGGGGGGGGTGGAATGAGCAGTTCTTC
TRBV5-6	.	.	TRBJ1-5	CASRAHGTGQPQHF	TGTGCCAGCAGGGCACATGGGACGGGACAGCCCCAGCATTTT
TRBV5-5	.	TRBD1	TRBJ2-5	CASSLATGVYQETQYF	TGTGCCAGCAGCTTGGCGACAGGGGTTTACCAAGAGACCCAGTACTTC
TRBV28	.	.	TRBJ1-2	CASSLWGDYGYTF	TGTGCCAGCAGTTTATGGGGTGACTATGGCTACACCTTC
TRBV6-5	.	.	TRBJ2-7	CASSYGGNSYEQYF	TGTGCCAGCAGTTACGGGGGAAACTCCTACGAGCAGTACTTC
TRBV4-1	.	TRBD2	TRBJ2-5	CASSPRTSGQETQYF	TGCGCCAGCAGCCCGAGGACTAGCGGCCAAGAGACCCAGTACTTC
TRBV27	.	TRBD2	TRBJ2-7	CASSYGTSGYEQYF	TGTGCCAGCAGTTATGGGACTAGCGGCTACGAGCAGTACTTC
TRBV10-1	.	.	TRBJ1-1	CASSKPGNEAFF	TGCGCCAGCAGTAAACCGGGGAATGAAGCTTTCTTT
TRBV27	.	.	TRBJ2-1	CASSPIYNEQFF	TGTGCCAGCAGTCCCATATACAATGAGCAGTTCTTC
TRBV9	few	.	TRBJ2-2	CASSNTGPNTGELFF	TGTGCCAGCAGCAATACCGGGCCGAACACCGGGGAGCTGTTTTTT
TRBV7-6	.	.	TRBJ1-1	CASSSDGGAAFF	TGTGCCAGCAGCTCTGACGGCGGAGCGGCTTTCTTT
TRBV2	.	.	TRBJ2-7	CASSSRQATYEQYF	TGTGCCAGCAGTTCCAGACAGGCTACCTACGAGCAGTACTTC
TRBV19	.	TRBD1	TRBJ1-2	CASSGTAFYGYTF	TGTGCCAGTAGCGGGACAGCTTTCTATGGCTACACCTTC
TRBV6-4	.	.	TRBJ1-1	CASSPSDSPNTEAFF	TGTGCCAGCAGTCCATCGGACAGCCCTAACACTGAAGCTTTCTTT
TRBV10-1	.	TRBD1	TRBJ2-7	CASSEQGQGYEQYF	TGCGCCAGCAGTGAGCAAGGACAGGGTTACGAGCAGTACTTC
TRBV5-1	.	.	TRBJ1-2	CASSPRGQSNYGYTF	TGCGCCAGCAGCCCCCGCGGACAGAGCAACTATGGCTACACCTTC
TRBV2	.	TRBD1	TRBJ1-2	CASLKRDSRPLFGYTF	TGTGCCAGCCTAAAAAGGGACAGCCGGCCTCTTTTCGGCTACACCTTC
TRBV28	.	.	TRBJ2-7	CASSPQGGYEQYF	TGTGCCAGCAGTCCCCAGGGTGGGTACGAGCAGTACTTC
TRBV6-4	.	TRBD2	TRBJ2-1	CASSDHPGGNNEQFF	TGTGCCAGCAGTGATCATCCGGGGGGAAACAATGAGCAGTTCTTC
TRBV5-6	.	.	TRBJ2-1	CASSLYQTVFEQFF	TGTGCCAGCAGCTTGTATCAGACCGTCTTTGAGCAGTTCTTC
TRBV5-5	.	TRBD1	TRBJ1-1	CASSLVDRGATEAFF	TGTGCCAGCAGCTTGGTGGACAGGGGTGCCACTGAAGCTTTCTTT
TRBV15	.	.	TRBJ2-7	CATSRGLGSYEQYF	TGTGCCACCAGCAGAGGTTTGGGCTCCTACGAGCAGTACTTC
TRBV7-2	.	.	TRBJ2-7	CASSSPGAEYEQYF	TGTGCCAGCAGCTCCCCGGGGGCGGAATACGAGCAGTACTTC
TRBV2	.	.	TRBJ1-5	CASRINQPQHF	TGTGCCAGCAGGATAAATCAGCCCCAGCATTTT
TRBV2	.	TRBD1	TRBJ1-4	CASSDRDSNEKLFF	TGTGCCAGCAGTGATAGGGACAGTAATGAAAAACTGTTTTTT
TRBV2	.	.	TRBJ2-7	CASSDKLEQYF	TGTGCCAGCAGTGATAAGCTCGAGCAGTACTTC
TRBV19	.	.	TRBJ2-7	CASSLGSLNEQYF	TGTGCCAGTAGTCTGGGGAGTCTAAACGAGCAGTACTTC